This TCR beta chain emerged from a study of blood T cell repertoires in COVID-19. Across the study: The analysed material was cDNA or gDNA that came from T cells, B-cell-depleted T cells, or PBMCs.

The trim removed 8 bases at V and 2 bases at J, leaving 15 bases unmatched. CDR1 and CDR2 (germline): MDHEN, SYDVKM. This CDR3 comprises 18 residues. Under the authors' procedure: For nucleated cells, counts were estimated from reference gene primer amplification. Profiled with immunoSEQ multiplex PCR; TCRdb holds only in-frame clones, not every one. For V, J and clone size, that table is used; D and trimming come from the DNA. The repertoire holds some 250,000 clones, with around 84% as singletons. The TCR originated in a man in his fifties or sixties with acute or convalescent COVID-19. The rearrangement uses TRBV28 and TRBJ2-3; 11 bases are shared with TRBD2. Sequencing was done on a sample of peripheral blood. The CDR3 protein is CASVPTGLAASNTDTQYF. In DNA, the CDR3 is TGTGCCAGCGTACCTACGGGACTAGCGGCAAGTAACACAGATACGCAGTATTTT.